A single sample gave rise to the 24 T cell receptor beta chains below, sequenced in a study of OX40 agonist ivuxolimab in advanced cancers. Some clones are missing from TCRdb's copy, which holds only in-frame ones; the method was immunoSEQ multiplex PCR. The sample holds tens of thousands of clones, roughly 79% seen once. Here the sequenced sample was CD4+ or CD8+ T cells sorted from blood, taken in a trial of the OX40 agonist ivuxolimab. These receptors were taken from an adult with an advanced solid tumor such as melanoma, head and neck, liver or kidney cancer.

CDR3 nucleotide sequence: TGTGCCAGCAGCTTAGCGATGGGGGGAAGGAATGAAAAACTGTTTTTT. It is translated as CASSLAMGGRNEKLFF. The V gene is TRBV7-2, the J gene TRBJ1-4; D might be TRBD1 (5 bases). Germline assignment: CDR1 SGHTA and CDR2 FQGNSA. This CDR3 has 16 amino acids. V lost 0 bases, J lost 5 bases, and 13 bases lay in between.

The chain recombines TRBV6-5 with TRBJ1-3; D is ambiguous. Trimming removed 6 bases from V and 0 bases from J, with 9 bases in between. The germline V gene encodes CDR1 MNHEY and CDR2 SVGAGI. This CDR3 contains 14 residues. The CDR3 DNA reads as TGTGCCAGCAGCTCCCCGAGCTCTGGAAACACCATATATTTT. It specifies CASSSPSSGNTIYF.

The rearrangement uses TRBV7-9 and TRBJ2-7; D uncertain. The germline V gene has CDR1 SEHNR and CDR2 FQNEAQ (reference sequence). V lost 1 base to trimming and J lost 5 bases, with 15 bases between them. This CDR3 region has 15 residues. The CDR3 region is CASSLGSGPSHEQYF. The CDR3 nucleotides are TGTGCCAGCAGCTTAGGGTCGGGTCCATCCCACGAGCAGTACTTC.

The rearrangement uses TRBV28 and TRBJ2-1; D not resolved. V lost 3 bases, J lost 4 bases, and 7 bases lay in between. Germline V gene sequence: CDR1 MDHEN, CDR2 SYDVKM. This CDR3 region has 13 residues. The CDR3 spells CASSFRIYNEQFF. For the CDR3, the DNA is TGTGCCAGCAGTTTCCGGATTTACAATGAGCAGTTCTTC.

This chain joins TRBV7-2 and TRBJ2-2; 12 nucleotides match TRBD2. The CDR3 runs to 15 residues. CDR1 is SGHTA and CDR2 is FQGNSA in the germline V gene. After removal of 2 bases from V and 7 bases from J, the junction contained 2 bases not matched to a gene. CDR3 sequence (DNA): TGTGCCAGCAGCTTAAGACTAGCGGGAGTCGGGGAGCTGTTTTTT. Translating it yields CASSLRLAGVGELFF.

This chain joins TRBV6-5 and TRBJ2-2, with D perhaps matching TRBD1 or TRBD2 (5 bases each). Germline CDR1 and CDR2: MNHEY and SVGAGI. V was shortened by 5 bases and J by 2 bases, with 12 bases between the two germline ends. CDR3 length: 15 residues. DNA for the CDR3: TGTGCCAGCAGTGCCGGGACCTATAACACCGGGGAGCTGTTTTTT. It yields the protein CASSAGTYNTGELFF.

The DNA for the CDR3 is TGTGCCAGCAGTGACTATGGGGGTACAACCGGGGAGCTGTTTTTT. Its translation is CASSDYGGTTGELFF. The chain links TRBV6-4 to TRBJ2-2; D is possibly TRBD1 or TRBD2 (5 bases each). Trimming pared 1 base from V and 5 bases from J, leaving 11 bases between. Germline V gives CDR1 MRHNA, CDR2 SNTAGT. The CDR3 is 15 amino acids.

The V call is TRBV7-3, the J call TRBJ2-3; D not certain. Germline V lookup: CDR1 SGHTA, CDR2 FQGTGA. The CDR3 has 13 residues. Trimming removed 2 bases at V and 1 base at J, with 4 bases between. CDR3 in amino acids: CASSLGGTDTQYF. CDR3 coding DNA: TGTGCCAGCAGCTTAGGGGGCACAGATACGCAGTATTTT. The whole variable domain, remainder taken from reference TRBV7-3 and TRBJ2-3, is GAGVSQTPSNKVTEKGKYVELRCDPISGHTALYWYRQSLGQGPEFLIYFQGTGAADDSGLPNDRFFAVRPEGSVSTLKIQRTERGDSAVYLCASSLGGTDTQYFGPGTRLTVL.

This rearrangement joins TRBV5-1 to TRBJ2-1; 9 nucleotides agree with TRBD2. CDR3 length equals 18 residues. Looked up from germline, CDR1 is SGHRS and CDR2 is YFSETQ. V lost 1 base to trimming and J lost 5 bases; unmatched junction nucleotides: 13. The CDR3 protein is CASSLNAGGPVGDNEQFF. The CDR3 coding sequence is TGCGCCAGCAGCTTGAATGCGGGAGGGCCGGTAGGGGACAATGAGCAGTTCTTC.

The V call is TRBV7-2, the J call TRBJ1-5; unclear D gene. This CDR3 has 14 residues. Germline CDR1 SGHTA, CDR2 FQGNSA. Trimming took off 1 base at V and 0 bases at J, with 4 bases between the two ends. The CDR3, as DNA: TGTGCCAGCAGCTTAGTGAGTAGCAATCAGCCCCAGCATTTT. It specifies CASSLVSSNQPQHF.

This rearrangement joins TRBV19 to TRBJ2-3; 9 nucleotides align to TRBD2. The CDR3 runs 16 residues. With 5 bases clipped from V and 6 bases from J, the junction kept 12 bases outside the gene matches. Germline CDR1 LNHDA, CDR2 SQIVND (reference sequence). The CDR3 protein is CASSRVAGAGADTQYF. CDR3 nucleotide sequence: TGTGCCAGTAGTCGGGTAGCGGGGGCGGGTGCGGATACGCAGTATTTT.

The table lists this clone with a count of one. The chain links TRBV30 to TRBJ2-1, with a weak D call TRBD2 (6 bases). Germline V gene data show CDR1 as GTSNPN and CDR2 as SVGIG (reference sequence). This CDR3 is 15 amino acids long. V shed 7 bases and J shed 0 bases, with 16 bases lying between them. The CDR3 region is CASHIGGSSYNEQFF. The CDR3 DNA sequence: TGTGCCTCCCATATTGGGGGGAGCTCCTACAATGAGCAGTTCTTC.

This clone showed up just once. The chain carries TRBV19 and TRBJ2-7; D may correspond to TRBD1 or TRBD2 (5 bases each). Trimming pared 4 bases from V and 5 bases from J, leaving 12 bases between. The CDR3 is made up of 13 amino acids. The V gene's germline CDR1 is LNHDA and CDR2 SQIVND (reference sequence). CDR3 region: CASSSGAGDEQYF. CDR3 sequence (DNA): TGTGCCAGTAGTAGTGGGGCCGGGGACGAGCAGTACTTC.

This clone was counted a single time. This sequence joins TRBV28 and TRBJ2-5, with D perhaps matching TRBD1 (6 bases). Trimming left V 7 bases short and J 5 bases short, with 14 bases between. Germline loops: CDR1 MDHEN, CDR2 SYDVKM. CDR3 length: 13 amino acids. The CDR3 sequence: CASTGQSRETQYF. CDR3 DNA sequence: TGTGCCAGCACCGGACAGTCCCGGGAGACCCAGTACTTC.

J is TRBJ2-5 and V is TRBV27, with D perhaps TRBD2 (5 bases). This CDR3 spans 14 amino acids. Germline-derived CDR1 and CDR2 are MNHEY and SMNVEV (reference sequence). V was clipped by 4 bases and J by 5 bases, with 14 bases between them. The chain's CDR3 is CASSSGPKRETQYF. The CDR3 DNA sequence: TGTGCCAGCAGTTCAGGTCCAAAGCGGGAGACCCAGTACTTC.

CDR3 DNA sequence: TGTGCCAGCCACTCAGCGGGGGTACCCTACAATGAGCAGTTCTTC. Translating it yields CASHSAGVPYNEQFF. The chain carries TRBV27 and TRBJ2-1; 8 positions agree with TRBD2. V gave up 8 bases and J gave up 2 bases; unmatched junction bases: 8. The CDR3 runs to 15 residues. Per germline, CDR1 MNHEY and CDR2 SMNVEV (reference sequence).

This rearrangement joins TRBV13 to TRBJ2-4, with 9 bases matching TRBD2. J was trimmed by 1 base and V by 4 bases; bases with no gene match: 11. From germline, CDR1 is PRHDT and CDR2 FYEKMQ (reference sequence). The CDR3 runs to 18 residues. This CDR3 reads CASSSTNSGRGAKNIQYF. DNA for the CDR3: TGTGCCAGCAGCTCCACGAATAGCGGGAGAGGGGCCAAAAACATTCAGTACTTC.

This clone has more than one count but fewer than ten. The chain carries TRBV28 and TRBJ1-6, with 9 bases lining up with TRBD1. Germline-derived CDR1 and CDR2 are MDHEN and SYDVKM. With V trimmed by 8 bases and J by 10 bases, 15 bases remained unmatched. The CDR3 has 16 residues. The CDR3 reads CASGSEPGQGVSPLHF. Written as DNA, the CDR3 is TGTGCCAGCGGATCCGAACCGGGACAGGGTGTCTCACCCCTCCACTTT.

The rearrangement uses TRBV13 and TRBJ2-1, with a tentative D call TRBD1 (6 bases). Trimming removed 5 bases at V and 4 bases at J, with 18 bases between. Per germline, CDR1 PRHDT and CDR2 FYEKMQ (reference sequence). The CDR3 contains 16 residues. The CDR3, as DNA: TGTGCCAGCAGCGATTCCGGGACACTTCTATACAATGAGCAGTTCTTC. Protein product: CASSDSGTLLYNEQFF. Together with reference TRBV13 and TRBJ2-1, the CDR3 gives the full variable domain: AAGVIQSPRHLIKEKRETATLKCYPIPRHDTVYWYQQGPGQDPQFLISFYEKMQSDKGSIPDRFSAQQFSDYHSELNMSSLELGDSALYFCASSDSGTLLYNEQFFGPGTRLTVL.

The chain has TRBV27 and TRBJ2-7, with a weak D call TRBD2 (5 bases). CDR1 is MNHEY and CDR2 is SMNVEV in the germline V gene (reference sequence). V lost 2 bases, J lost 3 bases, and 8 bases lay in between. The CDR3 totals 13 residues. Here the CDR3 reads CASSLKRYYEQYF. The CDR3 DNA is TGTGCCAGCAGTTTAAAGCGGTACTACGAGCAGTACTTC.

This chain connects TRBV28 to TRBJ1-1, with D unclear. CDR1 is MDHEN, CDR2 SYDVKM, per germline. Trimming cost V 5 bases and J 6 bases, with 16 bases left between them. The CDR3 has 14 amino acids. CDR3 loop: CASSEPAQSPEAFF. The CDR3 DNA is TGTGCCAGCAGTGAGCCAGCCCAGAGCCCTGAAGCTTTCTTT.

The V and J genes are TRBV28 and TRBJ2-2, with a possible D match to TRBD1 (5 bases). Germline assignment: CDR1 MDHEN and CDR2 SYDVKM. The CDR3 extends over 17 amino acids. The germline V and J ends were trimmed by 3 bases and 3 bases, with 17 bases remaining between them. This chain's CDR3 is CASSLSGAGLHTGELFF. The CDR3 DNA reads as TGTGCCAGCAGTTTGTCTGGGGCAGGGTTGCACACCGGGGAGCTGTTTTTT. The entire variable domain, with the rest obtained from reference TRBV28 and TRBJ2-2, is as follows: DVKVTQSSRYLVKRTGEKVFLECVQDMDHENMFWYRQDPGLGLRLIYFSYDVKMKEKGDIPEGYSVSREKKERFSLILESASTNQTSMYLCASSLSGAGLHTGELFFGEGSRLTVL.

The CDR3 sequence is CASSHVGLLGALTDTQYF. As DNA, the CDR3 is TGTGCCAGCAGCCACGTGGGCCTTCTCGGGGCCCTCACAGATACGCAGTATTTT. This rearrangement joins TRBV4-2 to TRBJ2-3; D is possibly TRBD1 or TRBD2 (5 bases each). The germline V gene has CDR1 LGHNA and CDR2 YNFKEQ. The germline V and J ends were trimmed by 3 bases and 2 bases, with 21 bases remaining between them. The CDR3 is 18 amino acids.

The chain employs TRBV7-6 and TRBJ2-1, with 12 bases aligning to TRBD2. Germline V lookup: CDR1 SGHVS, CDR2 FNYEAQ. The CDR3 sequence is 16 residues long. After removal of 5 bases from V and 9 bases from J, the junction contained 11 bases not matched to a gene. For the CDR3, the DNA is TGTGCCAGCAGCCCCTCTAGCGGGGGGGCCTTAGGTGAGCAGTTCTTC. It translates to CASSPSSGGALGEQFF.